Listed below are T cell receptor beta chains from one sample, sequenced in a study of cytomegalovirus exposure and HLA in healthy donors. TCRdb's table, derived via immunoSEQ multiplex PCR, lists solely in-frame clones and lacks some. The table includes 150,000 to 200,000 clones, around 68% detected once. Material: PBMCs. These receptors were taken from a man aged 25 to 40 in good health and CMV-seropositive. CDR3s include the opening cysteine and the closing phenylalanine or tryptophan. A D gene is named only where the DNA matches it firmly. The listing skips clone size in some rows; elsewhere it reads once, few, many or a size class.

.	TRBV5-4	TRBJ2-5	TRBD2	TGTGCCAGCAGCTCACCAGCGGGAGCTGGCCAAGAGACCCAGTACTTC	CASSSPAGAGQETQYF
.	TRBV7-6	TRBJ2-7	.	TGTGCCAGCAGCTTGGAGGCGCTAGACGTCTACGAGCAGTACTTC	CASSLEALDVYEQYF
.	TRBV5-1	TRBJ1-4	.	TGCGCCAGCAGCTTGGTGCAGGGTGGTGAAAAACTGTTTTTT	CASSLVQGGEKLFF
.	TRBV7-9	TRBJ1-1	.	TGTGCCAGCAGCCCTACCCCGGGAAATGAAGCTTTCTTT	CASSPTPGNEAFF
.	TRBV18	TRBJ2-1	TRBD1	TGTGCCAGCTCACCAGCGGACAGGGAGAAGTTCTTC	CASSPADREKFF
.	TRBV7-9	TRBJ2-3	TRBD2	TGTGCCAGCAGCTTTTCGACTAGCGGGAGGGGGGGCAGGACGCAGTATTTT	CASSFSTSGRGGRTQYF
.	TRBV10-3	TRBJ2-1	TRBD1	TGTGCCACACGTAACCGGGACAGTAACAATGAGCAGTTCTTC	CATRNRDSNNEQFF
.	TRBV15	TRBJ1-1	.	TGTGCCACCAGGGGCAGGGAGAACACTGAAGCTTTCTTT	CATRGRENTEAFF
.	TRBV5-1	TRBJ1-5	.	TGCGCCAGCAGCTTGGGACACAGCAATCAGCCCCAGCATTTT	CASSLGHSNQPQHF
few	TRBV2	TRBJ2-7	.	TGTGCCAGCAGGCAGGGGCCCTACGAGCAGTACTTC	CASRQGPYEQYF
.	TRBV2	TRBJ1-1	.	TGTGCCAGCAGTGACAACCTTGAGGTCCTGACGATAGATGAAGCTTTCTTT	CASSDNLEVLTIDEAFF
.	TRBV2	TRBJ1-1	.	TGTGCCAGCAGGAGGGCCGCGGGTGGTAGGATCCCTGAAGCTTTCTTT	CASRRAAGGRIPEAFF
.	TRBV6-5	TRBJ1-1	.	TGTGCCAGCACCGCGGCAGGGGCCTCGGACACTGAAGCTTTCTTT	CASTAAGASDTEAFF
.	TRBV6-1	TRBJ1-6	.	TGTGCCAGCACCGACAGTAATTCACCCCTCCACTTT	CASTDSNSPLHF
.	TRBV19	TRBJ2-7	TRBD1	TGTGCCAGTAGTATGGAAGGGGGCACCTACGAGCAGTACTTC	CASSMEGGTYEQYF
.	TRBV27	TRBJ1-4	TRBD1	TGTGCCAGCAGTAGGACAGGTTGGGGAGAAAAACTGTTTTTT	CASSRTGWGEKLFF
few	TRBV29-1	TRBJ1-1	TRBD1	TGCAGCGTTGAACTACAGGGGCCTGAGGCTTCCTTT	CSVELQGPEASF
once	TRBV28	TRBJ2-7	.	TGTGCCAGCAGTTTTGCAGAAACCTACGAGCAGTACTTC	CASSFAETYEQYF
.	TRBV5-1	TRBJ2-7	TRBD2	TGCGCCAGCAGCCCCCGGGAGGGAGCGGGGATCTCTACGGCGAGCTACGAGCAGTACTTC	CASSPREGAGISTASYEQYF
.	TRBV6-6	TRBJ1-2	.	TGTGCCAGCAGTTCCGACAGCATTTCCTATGGCTACACCTTC	CASSSDSISYGYTF
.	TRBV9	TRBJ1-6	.	TGTGCCAGCAGCCCCGGAGAGGGTTGGGATTCACCCCTCCACTTT	CASSPGEGWDSPLHF
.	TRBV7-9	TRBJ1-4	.	TGTGCCAGCAGCTTAGGGGTCCGGGAAGGCGAAAAACTGTTTTTT	CASSLGVREGEKLFF
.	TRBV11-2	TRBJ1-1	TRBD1	TGTGCCAGCAGCCCATTAAACAGGGGAGTCACTGAAGCTTTCTTT	CASSPLNRGVTEAFF
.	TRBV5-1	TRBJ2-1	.	TGCGCCAGCAGCTTGGCGGGTTTTCCCTACAATGAGCAGTTCTTC	CASSLAGFPYNEQFF
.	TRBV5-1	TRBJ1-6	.	TGCGCCAGCAGCTTTATCCTGGGCAATTCACCCCTCCACTTT	CASSFILGNSPLHF
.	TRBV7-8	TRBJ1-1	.	TGTGCCAGCAGCGCTAGGACAGTAATGAACACTGAAGCTTTCTTT	CASSARTVMNTEAFF
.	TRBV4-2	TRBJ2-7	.	TGTGCCAGCAGCCAAGGACTAGGGGACTACGAGCAGTACTTC	CASSQGLGDYEQYF
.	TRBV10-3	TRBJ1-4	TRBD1	TGTGCCATCAGTGAGAGGCCGGGACAGGGAAGTGAAAAACTGTTTTTT	CAISERPGQGSEKLFF
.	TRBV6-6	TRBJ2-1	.	TGTGCCAGCAGTTACTCAGGGGCGAATGAGCAGTTCTTC	CASSYSGANEQFF